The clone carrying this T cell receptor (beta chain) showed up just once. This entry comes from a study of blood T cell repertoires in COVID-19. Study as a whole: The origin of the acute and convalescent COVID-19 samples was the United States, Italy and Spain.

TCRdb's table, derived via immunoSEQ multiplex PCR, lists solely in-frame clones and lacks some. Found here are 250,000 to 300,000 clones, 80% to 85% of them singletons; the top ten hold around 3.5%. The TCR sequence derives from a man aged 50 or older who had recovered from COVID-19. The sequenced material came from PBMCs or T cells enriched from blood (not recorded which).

The CDR3 DNA is TGCGCCAGCAGCTCGGGACAGGGCCTATCCTATGGCTACACCTTC. Its protein is CASSSGQGLSYGYTF. The V gene is TRBV5-1, the J gene TRBJ1-2; 9 bases are a match to TRBD1. Germline loops: CDR1 SGHRS, CDR2 YFSETQ. The CDR3 extends over 15 amino acids. Losses at the gene ends were 3 bases for V and 4 bases for J; bases not matched to a gene: 7.